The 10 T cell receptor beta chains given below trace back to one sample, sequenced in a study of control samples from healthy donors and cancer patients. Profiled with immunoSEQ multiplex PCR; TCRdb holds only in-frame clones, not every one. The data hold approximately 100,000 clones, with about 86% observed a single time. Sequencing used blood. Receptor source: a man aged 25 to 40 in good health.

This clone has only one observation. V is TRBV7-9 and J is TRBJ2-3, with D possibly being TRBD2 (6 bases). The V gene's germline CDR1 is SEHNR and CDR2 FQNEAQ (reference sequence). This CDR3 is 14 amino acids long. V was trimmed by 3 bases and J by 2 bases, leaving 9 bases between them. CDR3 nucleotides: TGTGCCAGCAGCTTCGGGAGCGCCACAGATACGCAGTATTTT. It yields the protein CASSFGSATDTQYF.

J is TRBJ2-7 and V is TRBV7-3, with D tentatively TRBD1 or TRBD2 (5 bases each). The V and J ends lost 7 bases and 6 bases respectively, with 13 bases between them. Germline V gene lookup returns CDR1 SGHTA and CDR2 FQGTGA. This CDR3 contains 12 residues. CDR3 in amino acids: CASTSGRLEQYF. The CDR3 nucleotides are TGTGCCAGCACCTCGGGACGACTCGAGCAGTACTTC.

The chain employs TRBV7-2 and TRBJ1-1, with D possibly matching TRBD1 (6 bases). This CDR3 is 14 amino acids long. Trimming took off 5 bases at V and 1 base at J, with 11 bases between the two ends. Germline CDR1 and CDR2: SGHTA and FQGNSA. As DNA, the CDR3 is TGTGCCAGCAGCAAGGACAGTAAGAACACTGAAGCTTTCTTT. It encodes CASSKDSKNTEAFF.

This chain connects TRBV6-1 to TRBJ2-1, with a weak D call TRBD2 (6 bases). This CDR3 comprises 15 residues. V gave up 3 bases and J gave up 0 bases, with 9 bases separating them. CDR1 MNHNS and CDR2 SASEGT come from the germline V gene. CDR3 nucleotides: TGTGCCAGCAGTGACGGGAGTGGCTCCTACAATGAGCAGTTCTTC. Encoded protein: CASSDGSGSYNEQFF.

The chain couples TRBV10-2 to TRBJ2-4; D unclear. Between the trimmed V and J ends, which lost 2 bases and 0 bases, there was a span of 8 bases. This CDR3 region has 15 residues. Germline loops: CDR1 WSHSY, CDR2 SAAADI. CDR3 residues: CASSEGGLAKNIQYF. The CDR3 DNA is TGCGCCAGCAGTGAGGGCGGATTAGCCAAAAACATTCAGTACTTC.

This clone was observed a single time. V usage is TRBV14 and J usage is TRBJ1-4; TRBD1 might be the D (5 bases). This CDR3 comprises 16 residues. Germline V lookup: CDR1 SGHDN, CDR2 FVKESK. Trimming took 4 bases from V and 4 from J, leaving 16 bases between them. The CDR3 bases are TGTGCCAGCAGCCCCCTGATGGGGCAGCGTAATGAAAAACTGTTTTTT. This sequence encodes CASSPLMGQRNEKLFF.

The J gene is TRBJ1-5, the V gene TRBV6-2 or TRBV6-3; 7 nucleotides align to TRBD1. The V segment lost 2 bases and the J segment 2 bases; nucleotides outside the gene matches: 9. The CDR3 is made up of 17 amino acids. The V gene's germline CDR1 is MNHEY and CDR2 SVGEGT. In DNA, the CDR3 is TGTGCCAGCAGTTACGACCCGACAGGGAAGGGCAATCAGCCCCAGCATTTT. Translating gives CASSYDPTGKGNQPQHF.

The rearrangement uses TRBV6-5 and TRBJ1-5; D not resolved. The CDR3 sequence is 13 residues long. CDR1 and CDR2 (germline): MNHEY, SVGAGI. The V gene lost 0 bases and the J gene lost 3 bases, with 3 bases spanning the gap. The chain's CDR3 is CASSYSLNQPQHF. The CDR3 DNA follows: TGTGCCAGCAGTTACTCCCTCAATCAGCCCCAGCATTTT.

The CDR3: CASSESIDGRTEAFF. The CDR3, as DNA: TGTGCCAGCAGTGAATCGATCGACGGACGTACTGAAGCTTTCTTT. This chain links TRBV25-1 with TRBJ1-1; D call uncertain. V lost 1 base and J 5 bases, leaving 14 bases between the germline ends. The CDR3 length is 15 residues. Germline-derived CDR1 and CDR2 are MGHDK and SYGVNS.

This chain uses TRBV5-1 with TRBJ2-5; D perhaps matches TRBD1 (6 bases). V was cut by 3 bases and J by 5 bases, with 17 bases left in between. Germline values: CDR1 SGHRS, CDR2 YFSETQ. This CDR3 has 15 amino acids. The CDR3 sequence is CASSSSNRVRETQYF. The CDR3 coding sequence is TGCGCCAGCAGCTCCTCGAACAGGGTACGCGAGACCCAGTACTTC.